This is a list of T cell receptor beta chains from one sample in a study of blood T cell repertoires in COVID-19. Clones were sequenced by immunoSEQ multiplex PCR, and TCRdb holds only the in-frame ones, with some missing. This sample yields 450,000 or so clones, of which less than 95% are seen a single time; more than 0.55% belongs to the top ten. Sequencing was performed on PBMCs or T cells enriched from blood (not recorded which). The receptors were sampled from a man aged 18 to 29 who had recovered from COVID-19. Both conserved end residues are part of each CDR3. Fields, in order: D gene, V gene, J gene, CDR3 length, CDR3 protein. The D gene is left open where the match is weak.

TRBD2	TRBV7-2	TRBJ2-7	17	CASSPPGSSGRGYEQYF
.	TRBV19	TRBJ1-2	15	CASRTTSVGGFGYTF
TRBD1	TRBV10-2	TRBJ1-2	12	CASTGTGDGYTF
TRBD1	TRBV28	TRBJ1-2	16	CASSFLPGQGGYGYTF
.	TRBV14	TRBJ1-4	14	CASSQDVRVEKLFF
TRBD1	TRBV2	TRBJ1-2	14	CASSVRTGVYGYTF
TRBD1	TRBV9	TRBJ2-7	13	CASSVGTAYEQYF
TRBD2	TRBV7-9	TRBJ2-3	18	CASSSNGGLAGISDTQYF
.	TRBV5-1	TRBJ2-3	13	CASSWRGTDTQYF
TRBD1	TRBV2	TRBJ1-5	14	CASRDRGRGQPQHF
TRBD1	TRBV12-5	TRBJ1-1	16	CASHPDRGAARTEAFF
TRBD1	TRBV28	TRBJ1-5	16	CASSLGGTAVNQPQHF
.	TRBV7-2	TRBJ1-5	15	CASSLKESGNQPQHF
.	TRBV30	TRBJ2-2	12	CAWIYRAGELFF
.	TRBV20-1	TRBJ1-5	13	CSASQTENQPQHF
TRBD1	TRBV5-8	TRBJ1-2	14	CASSLGQGIGGYTF
.	TRBV15	TRBJ2-1	14	CATSTDDWYNEQFF
TRBD2	TRBV5-1	TRBJ2-3	15	CASSWGLAVTDTQYF
.	TRBV28	TRBJ1-5	15	CASSSGTRDDQPQHF
TRBD2	TRBV7-9	TRBJ2-1	17	CASSAQRGLSSYNEQFF
.	TRBV28	TRBJ2-7	15	CASSRAGVKIYEQYF
.	TRBV30	TRBJ1-1	11	CAWRGAAAAFF
TRBD2	TRBV5-6	TRBJ2-1	14	CASSRGRPNNEQFF
TRBD1	TRBV9	TRBJ2-7	14	CASSEGQGSYEQYF
.	TRBV5-6	TRBJ2-2	9	CALTGELFF
.	TRBV28	TRBJ1-1	14	CASSLGGRDTEAFF
.	TRBV12-3/TRBV12-4	TRBJ1-1	13	CASGLGGNTEAFF
TRBD2	TRBV28	TRBJ2-7	16	CASSSLGSGTSYEQYF
TRBD2	TRBV2	TRBJ2-1	16	CASSAQGLAGGNEQFF
.	TRBV12-3/TRBV12-4	TRBJ1-1	11	CAIRHRSEAFF
TRBD1	TRBV9	TRBJ1-2	14	CASSLDRANYGYTF
TRBD2	TRBV3-1/TRBV3-2	TRBJ2-3	14	CASSQGLAGDTQYF
TRBD1	TRBV28	TRBJ1-2	13	CASSPETGVGYTF
TRBD1	TRBV2	TRBJ1-2	15	CADRDRGNFNYGYTF
.	TRBV28	TRBJ2-7	18	CASTLAGRFSSPSYEQYF
TRBD1	TRBV18	TRBJ1-2	18	CASSPTGRSPLANYGYTF
TRBD2	TRBV27	TRBJ2-7	13	CASSSAGGGEQYF
.	TRBV11-2	TRBJ2-1	14	CASSLPSSYNEQFF
TRBD1	TRBV5-6	TRBJ1-1	16	CASSLDTGTGYTEAFF
.	TRBV2	TRBJ2-1	14	CASSLRDSVGEQFF
TRBD1	TRBV28	TRBJ1-5	16	CASRTAAGTGDQPQHF
.	TRBV5-1	TRBJ2-3	13	CASSLDRADTQYF
.	TRBV25-1	TRBJ1-1	15	CASSEPDRMNTEAFF
TRBD1	TRBV28	TRBJ2-3	16	CASSFGQGSSTGTQYF
TRBD1	TRBV4-1	TRBJ1-2	14	CASSQPGTAYGYTF
.	TRBV5-1	TRBJ1-1	13	CASSLWQNTEAFF
.	TRBV2	TRBJ1-1	11	CASTKEGLAFF
.	TRBV9	TRBJ1-4	15	CASSVNAPGGEKLFF